This is a list of T cell receptor beta chains from one sample in a study of blood T cell repertoires in COVID-19. Some clones are missing from TCRdb's copy, which holds only in-frame ones; the method was immunoSEQ multiplex PCR. The repertoire holds about 480,000 clones, with 80% to 90% as singletons. Sequencing used peripheral blood. The receptor source for this set is a woman in her 30s with acute or convalescent COVID-19. Each CDR3 is given with its conserved first and last residue. Each record gives: V gene, D gene, J gene, clone size, CDR3 DNA, CDR3 protein. D genes are given only for firm matches. Where a row states a size, it is once, few, many or the class of an expanded clone; other rows omit it.

V gene: TRBV5-5
D gene: -
J gene: TRBJ1-5
clone size: once
CDR3 DNA: TGTGCCAGCAGCTTGGGCGGAGGGCCCAATCAGCCCCAGCATTTT
CDR3 protein: CASSLGGGPNQPQHF

V gene: TRBV2
D gene: TRBD1
J gene: TRBJ2-6
clone size: -
CDR3 DNA: TGTGCCAGCAGCCCCGAACGGACAGGGACAGGGGCCAACGTCCTGACTTTC
CDR3 protein: CASSPERTGTGANVLTF

V gene: TRBV7-9
D gene: TRBD1
J gene: TRBJ2-2
clone size: -
CDR3 DNA: TGTGCCAGCAGCCGACCGGGACAGGTTAACACCGGGGAGCTGTTTTTT
CDR3 protein: CASSRPGQVNTGELFF

V gene: TRBV5-1
D gene: TRBD1
J gene: TRBJ1-1
clone size: -
CDR3 DNA: TGCGCCAGCAGCTCCCTCCCGGCAGGGGGCACTGAAGCTTTCTTT
CDR3 protein: CASSSLPAGGTEAFF

V gene: TRBV19
D gene: TRBD1
J gene: TRBJ2-1
clone size: -
CDR3 DNA: TGTGCCAGTAGGGACAGGGGGCTCAATGAGCAGTTCTTC
CDR3 protein: CASRDRGLNEQFF

V gene: TRBV6-5
D gene: TRBD2
J gene: TRBJ2-1
clone size: -
CDR3 DNA: TGTGCCAGCAGTTACGGGACTAGCGGGGGGCCAACTGAGCAGTTCTTC
CDR3 protein: CASSYGTSGGPTEQFF

V gene: TRBV12-5
D gene: -
J gene: TRBJ2-1
clone size: -
CDR3 DNA: TGTGCTAGTGGTTTGGAACTGAATGAGCAGTTCTTC
CDR3 protein: CASGLELNEQFF

V gene: TRBV10-3
D gene: -
J gene: TRBJ1-3
clone size: -
CDR3 DNA: TGTGCCATCAGGTACAGTGGAAACACCATATATTTT
CDR3 protein: CAIRYSGNTIYF

V gene: TRBV2
D gene: -
J gene: TRBJ2-2
clone size: -
CDR3 DNA: TGTGCCAGCAGTGTTACCACTAGTGCCGGGGAGCTGTTTTTT
CDR3 protein: CASSVTTSAGELFF

V gene: TRBV6-5
D gene: TRBD1
J gene: TRBJ1-6
clone size: -
CDR3 DNA: TGTGCCAGTCGGACAGGGGGCGGTAATTCACCCCTCCACTTT
CDR3 protein: CASRTGGGNSPLHF

V gene: TRBV27
D gene: -
J gene: TRBJ1-4
clone size: -
CDR3 DNA: TGTGCCAGCAGGCCGCAGCCAGGGGAAAAACTGTTTTTT
CDR3 protein: CASRPQPGEKLFF

V gene: TRBV10-2
D gene: TRBD2
J gene: TRBJ2-1
clone size: -
CDR3 DNA: TGCGCCAGCAGAACTAGCGGGGGGGCTCATGAGCAGTTCTTC
CDR3 protein: CASRTSGGAHEQFF

V gene: TRBV7-9
D gene: TRBD1
J gene: TRBJ2-1
clone size: once
CDR3 DNA: TGTGCCAGCAGCATAGAACAGGGGGCTTCCCGCCGGGAGCAGTTCTTC
CDR3 protein: CASSIEQGASRREQFF

V gene: TRBV4-1
D gene: TRBD1
J gene: TRBJ2-7
clone size: -
CDR3 DNA: TGCGCCAGCAGCCGCGGACAGGCCTACGAGCAGTACTTC
CDR3 protein: CASSRGQAYEQYF

V gene: TRBV4-1
D gene: TRBD2
J gene: TRBJ2-2
clone size: -
CDR3 DNA: TGCGCCAGCAGCCCCCATCGGGGGGGATTCACCGGGGAGCTGTTTTTT
CDR3 protein: CASSPHRGGFTGELFF

V gene: TRBV5-1
D gene: -
J gene: TRBJ1-4
clone size: -
CDR3 DNA: TGCGCCAGCAGCTTGCCGGGTGAAAAACTGTTTTTT
CDR3 protein: CASSLPGEKLFF

V gene: TRBV4-1
D gene: TRBD1
J gene: TRBJ2-1
clone size: -
CDR3 DNA: TGCGCCAGCAGCCAAGTCGGGGACAGCAATTACAATGAGCAGTTCTTC
CDR3 protein: CASSQVGDSNYNEQFF

V gene: TRBV30
D gene: -
J gene: TRBJ2-2
clone size: -
CDR3 DNA: TGTGCCTGGATGGTGGGCCTGAACACCGGGGAGCTGTTTTTT
CDR3 protein: CAWMVGLNTGELFF

V gene: TRBV6-5
D gene: TRBD1
J gene: TRBJ1-5
clone size: -
CDR3 DNA: TGTGCCAGCAAATATGGGACAGTAAGCAATCAGCCCCAGCATTTT
CDR3 protein: CASKYGTVSNQPQHF

V gene: TRBV30
D gene: -
J gene: TRBJ1-5
clone size: few
CDR3 DNA: TGTGCCTGGAGTTTCCGGGGCAATCAGCCCCAGCATTTT
CDR3 protein: CAWSFRGNQPQHF

V gene: TRBV12-3/TRBV12-4
D gene: -
J gene: TRBJ2-1
clone size: few
CDR3 DNA: TGTGCCAGCAGCCCTGCGGGGCGTGGGCAGTTCTTC
CDR3 protein: CASSPAGRGQFF

V gene: TRBV4-2
D gene: -
J gene: TRBJ2-7
clone size: -
CDR3 DNA: TGTGCCAGCAGCCTGCGGATCGCTTCCTACGAGCAGTACTTC
CDR3 protein: CASSLRIASYEQYF

V gene: TRBV15
D gene: -
J gene: TRBJ2-7
clone size: -
CDR3 DNA: TGTGCCACCAGCAGAGATCCGGGTGACGAGCAGTACTTC
CDR3 protein: CATSRDPGDEQYF

V gene: TRBV11-2
D gene: TRBD1
J gene: TRBJ2-7
clone size: -
CDR3 DNA: TGTGCCAGCAGCCGAGGGGGATGGGACAGGGACTACGAGCAGTACTTC
CDR3 protein: CASSRGGWDRDYEQYF

V gene: TRBV24-1
D gene: -
J gene: TRBJ2-3
clone size: -
CDR3 DNA: TGTGCCACCAGTGATTTAAAGGGGGGGAGCACAGATACGCAGTATTTT
CDR3 protein: CATSDLKGGSTDTQYF

V gene: TRBV7-3
D gene: -
J gene: TRBJ2-5
clone size: -
CDR3 DNA: TGTGCCAGCAGCGCATGGGGCGGTCAAGAAGCCCAGTACTTC
CDR3 protein: CASSAWGGQEAQYF

V gene: TRBV6-1
D gene: -
J gene: TRBJ1-5
clone size: -
CDR3 DNA: TGTGCCAGCAGTGAAGTTTGGTCCGAGGGTCAGCCCCAGCATTTT
CDR3 protein: CASSEVWSEGQPQHF

V gene: TRBV4-2
D gene: -
J gene: TRBJ2-3
clone size: -
CDR3 DNA: TGTGCCAGCAGCCCCGGACTAAAGGCGGATACGCAGTATTTT
CDR3 protein: CASSPGLKADTQYF

V gene: TRBV19
D gene: TRBD1
J gene: TRBJ2-5
clone size: -
CDR3 DNA: TGTGCCAGTAGTATTCGACAGGGCCAAGAGACCCAGTACTTC
CDR3 protein: CASSIRQGQETQYF

V gene: TRBV19
D gene: -
J gene: TRBJ2-6
clone size: -
CDR3 DNA: TGTGCCAGTAGTACATTACAGGGTGCTGGGGCCAACGTCCTGACTTTC
CDR3 protein: CASSTLQGAGANVLTF

V gene: TRBV10-2
D gene: TRBD2
J gene: TRBJ2-7
clone size: -
CDR3 DNA: TGCGCCAGCAGTGACCTACTGGGGGGGAGGGAGCAGTACTTC
CDR3 protein: CASSDLLGGREQYF

V gene: TRBV5-1
D gene: TRBD1
J gene: TRBJ2-3
clone size: -
CDR3 DNA: TGCGCCAGCAGCTTAGGGACAGGGGAGGTCACAGATACGCAGTATTTT
CDR3 protein: CASSLGTGEVTDTQYF

V gene: TRBV6-6
D gene: -
J gene: TRBJ2-1
clone size: -
CDR3 DNA: TGTGCCAGCAGTTACGGGAAGGGGTACTACAATGAGCAGTTCTTC
CDR3 protein: CASSYGKGYYNEQFF

V gene: TRBV28
D gene: TRBD2
J gene: TRBJ2-7
clone size: few
CDR3 DNA: TGTGCCAGCAGTCATCTAGCGGGGGGGCACTCCGTGGGCCACGAGCAGTACTTC
CDR3 protein: CASSHLAGGHSVGHEQYF

V gene: TRBV4-2
D gene: TRBD1
J gene: TRBJ1-2
clone size: -
CDR3 DNA: TGTGCCAGCAGCCAAGGACAGGGGTTAAACTATGGCTACACCTTC
CDR3 protein: CASSQGQGLNYGYTF

V gene: TRBV30
D gene: -
J gene: TRBJ2-7
clone size: -
CDR3 DNA: TGTGCCTGGAGCCTAGAGGTGGGGAGCGGCTACGAGCAGTACTTC
CDR3 protein: CAWSLEVGSGYEQYF

V gene: TRBV5-1
D gene: -
J gene: TRBJ1-4
clone size: -
CDR3 DNA: TGCGCCAGCAGCTTGGAACAGGGCAATGAAAAACTGTTTTTT
CDR3 protein: CASSLEQGNEKLFF